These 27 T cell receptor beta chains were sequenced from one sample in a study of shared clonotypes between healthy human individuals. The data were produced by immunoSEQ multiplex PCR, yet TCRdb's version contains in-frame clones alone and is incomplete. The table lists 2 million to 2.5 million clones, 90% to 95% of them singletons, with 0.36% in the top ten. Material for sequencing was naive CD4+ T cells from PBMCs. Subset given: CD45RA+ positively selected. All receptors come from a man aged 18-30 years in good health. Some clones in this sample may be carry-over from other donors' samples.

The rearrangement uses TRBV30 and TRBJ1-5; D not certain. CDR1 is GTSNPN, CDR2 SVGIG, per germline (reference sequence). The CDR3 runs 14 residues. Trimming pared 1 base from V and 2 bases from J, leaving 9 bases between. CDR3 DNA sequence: TGTGCCTGGAGTGGAGGCGTAGGCAATCAGCCCCAGCATTTT. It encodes CAWSGGVGNQPQHF.

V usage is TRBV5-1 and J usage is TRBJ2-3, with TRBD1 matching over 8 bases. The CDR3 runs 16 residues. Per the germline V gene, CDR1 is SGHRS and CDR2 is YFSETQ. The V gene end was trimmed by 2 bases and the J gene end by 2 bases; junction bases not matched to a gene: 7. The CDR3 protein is CASSFQGAADTDTQYF. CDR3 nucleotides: TGCGCCAGCAGCTTTCAGGGGGCGGCCGACACAGATACGCAGTATTTT. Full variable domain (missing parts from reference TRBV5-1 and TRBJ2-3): KAGVTQTPRYLIKTRGQQVTLSCSPISGHRSVSWYQQTPGQGLQFLFEYFSETQRNKGNFPGRFSGRQFSNSRSEMNVSTLELGDSALYLCASSFQGAADTDTQYFGPGTRLTVL.

CDR3 sequence reads: CASSRTSFDEQFF. The DNA of the CDR3 is TGTGCCAGCAGCCGGACTAGTTTCGATGAGCAGTTCTTC. The chain recombines TRBV11-3 with TRBJ2-1; 7 bases are a match to TRBD2. CDR3 size: 13 residues. The J segment lost 8 bases and the V segment lost 5 bases, leaving 6 bases of the junction unmatched. Germline values: CDR1 SGHNT, CDR2 YENEEA.

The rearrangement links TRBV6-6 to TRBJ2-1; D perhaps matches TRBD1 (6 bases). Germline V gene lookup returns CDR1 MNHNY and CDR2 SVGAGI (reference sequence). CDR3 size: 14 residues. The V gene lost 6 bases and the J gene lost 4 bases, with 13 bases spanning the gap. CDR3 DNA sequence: TGTGCCAGCAGCCTGACAGGCCGGTACAATGAGCAGTTCTTC. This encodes CASSLTGRYNEQFF.

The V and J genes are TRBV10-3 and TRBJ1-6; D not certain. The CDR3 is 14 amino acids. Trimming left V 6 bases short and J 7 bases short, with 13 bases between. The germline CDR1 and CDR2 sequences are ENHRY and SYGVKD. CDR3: CAISDQIENSPLHF. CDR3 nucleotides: TGTGCCATCAGCGATCAAATAGAAAATTCACCCCTCCACTTT.

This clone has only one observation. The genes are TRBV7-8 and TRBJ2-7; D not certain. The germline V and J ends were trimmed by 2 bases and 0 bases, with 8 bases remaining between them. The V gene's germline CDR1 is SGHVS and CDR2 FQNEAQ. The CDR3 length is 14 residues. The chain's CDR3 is CASSLTDLSYEQYF. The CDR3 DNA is TGTGCCAGCAGCTTAACAGACCTCTCCTACGAGCAGTACTTC.

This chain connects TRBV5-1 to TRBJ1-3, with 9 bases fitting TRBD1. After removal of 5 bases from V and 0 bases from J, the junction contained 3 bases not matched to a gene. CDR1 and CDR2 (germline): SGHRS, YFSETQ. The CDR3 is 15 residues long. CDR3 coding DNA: TGCGCCAGCAGGATGGACAGGGGCTCTGGAAACACCATATATTTT. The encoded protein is CASRMDRGSGNTIYF.

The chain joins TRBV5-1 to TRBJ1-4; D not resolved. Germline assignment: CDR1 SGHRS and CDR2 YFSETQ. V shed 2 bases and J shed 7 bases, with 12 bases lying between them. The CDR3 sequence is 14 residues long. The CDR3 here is CASSFGEVTEKLFF. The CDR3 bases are TGCGCCAGCAGCTTCGGGGAAGTAACTGAAAAACTGTTTTTT.

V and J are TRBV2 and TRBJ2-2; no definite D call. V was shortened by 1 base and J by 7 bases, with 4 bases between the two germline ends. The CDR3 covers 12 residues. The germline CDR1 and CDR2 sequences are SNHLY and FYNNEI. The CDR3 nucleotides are TGTGCCAGCAGTGAAGGAATCGGGGAGCTGTTTTTT. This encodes CASSEGIGELFF.

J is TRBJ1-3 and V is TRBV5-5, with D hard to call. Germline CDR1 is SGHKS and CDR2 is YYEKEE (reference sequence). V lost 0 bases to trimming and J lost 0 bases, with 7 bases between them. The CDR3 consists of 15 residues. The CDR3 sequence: CASSLVASSGNTIYF. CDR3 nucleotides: TGTGCCAGCAGCTTGGTGGCCTCCTCTGGAAACACCATATATTTT.

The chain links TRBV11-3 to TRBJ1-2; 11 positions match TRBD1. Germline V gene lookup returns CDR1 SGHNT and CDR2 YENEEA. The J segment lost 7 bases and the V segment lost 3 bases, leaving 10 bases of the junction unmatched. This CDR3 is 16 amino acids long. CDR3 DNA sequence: TGTGCCAGCAGCTTGCCCCCGGGACAGGGGGATGGTGGCTACACCTTC. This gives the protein CASSLPPGQGDGGYTF.

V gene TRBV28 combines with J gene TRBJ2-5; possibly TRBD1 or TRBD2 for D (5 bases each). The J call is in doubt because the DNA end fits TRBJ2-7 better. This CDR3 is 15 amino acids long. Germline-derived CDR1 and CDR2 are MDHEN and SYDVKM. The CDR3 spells CASRTGTHSSYEQYF. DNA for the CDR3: TGTGCCAGCAGAACCGGGACGCATAGCTCCTACGAGCAGTACTTC.

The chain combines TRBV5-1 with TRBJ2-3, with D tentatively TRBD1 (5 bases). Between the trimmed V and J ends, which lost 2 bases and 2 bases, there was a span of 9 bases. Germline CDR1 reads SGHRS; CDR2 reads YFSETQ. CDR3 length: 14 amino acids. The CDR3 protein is CASSFNRITDTQYF. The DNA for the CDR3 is TGCGCCAGCAGCTTTAACAGGATCACAGATACGCAGTATTTT.

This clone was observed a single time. CDR3 amino acids: CASSPGGGRGGEQYF. CDR3 coding DNA: TGTGCCAGCAGCCCCGGGGGGGGACGCGGTGGCGAGCAGTACTTC. The chain is built from TRBV7-9 and TRBJ2-7, with 8 bases fitting TRBD2. The CDR3 runs to 15 residues. Germline trimming cut 5 bases from V and 6 bases from J; bases unmatched to any gene: 12. Germline CDR1 and CDR2: SEHNR and FQNEAQ (reference sequence).

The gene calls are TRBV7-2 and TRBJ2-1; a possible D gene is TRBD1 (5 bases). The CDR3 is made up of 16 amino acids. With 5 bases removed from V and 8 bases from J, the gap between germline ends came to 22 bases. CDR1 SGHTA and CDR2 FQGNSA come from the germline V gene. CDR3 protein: CASSKQVALDVDEQFF. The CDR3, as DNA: TGTGCCAGCAGCAAACAGGTGGCTTTGGATGTCGATGAGCAGTTCTTC.

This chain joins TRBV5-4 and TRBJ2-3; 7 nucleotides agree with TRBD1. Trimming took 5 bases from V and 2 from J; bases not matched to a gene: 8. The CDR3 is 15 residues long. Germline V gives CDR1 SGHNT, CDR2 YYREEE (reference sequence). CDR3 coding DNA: TGTGCCAGCAGTTACAACAGGGGAAACACAGATACGCAGTATTTT. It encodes CASSYNRGNTDTQYF.

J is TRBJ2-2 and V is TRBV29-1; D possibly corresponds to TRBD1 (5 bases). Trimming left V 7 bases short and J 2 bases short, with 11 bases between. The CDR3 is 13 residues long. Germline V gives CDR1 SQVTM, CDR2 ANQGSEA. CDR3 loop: CSADQGNTGELFF. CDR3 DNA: TGCAGCGCCGACCAGGGAAACACCGGGGAGCTGTTTTTT.

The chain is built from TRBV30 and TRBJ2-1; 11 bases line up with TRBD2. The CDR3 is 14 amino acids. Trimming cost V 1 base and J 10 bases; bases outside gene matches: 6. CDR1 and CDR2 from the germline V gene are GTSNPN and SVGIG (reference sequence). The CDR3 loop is CAWSELAGVGEQFF. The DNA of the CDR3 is TGTGCCTGGAGTGAACTAGCGGGAGTAGGGGAGCAGTTCTTC.

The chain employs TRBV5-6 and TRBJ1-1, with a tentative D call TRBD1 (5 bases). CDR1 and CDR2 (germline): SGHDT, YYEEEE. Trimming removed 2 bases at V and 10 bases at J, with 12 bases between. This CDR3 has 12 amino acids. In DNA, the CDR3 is TGTGCCAGCAGCTTTAGGGGTTTGGGAGCTTTCTTT. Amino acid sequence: CASSFRGLGAFF.

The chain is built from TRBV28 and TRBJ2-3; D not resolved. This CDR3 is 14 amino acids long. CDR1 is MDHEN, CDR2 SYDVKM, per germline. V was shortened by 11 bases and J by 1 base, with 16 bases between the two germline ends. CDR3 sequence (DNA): TGTGCCGGAAGCCGCGCCTCCGGCACAGATACGCAGTATTTT. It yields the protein CAGSRASGTDTQYF.

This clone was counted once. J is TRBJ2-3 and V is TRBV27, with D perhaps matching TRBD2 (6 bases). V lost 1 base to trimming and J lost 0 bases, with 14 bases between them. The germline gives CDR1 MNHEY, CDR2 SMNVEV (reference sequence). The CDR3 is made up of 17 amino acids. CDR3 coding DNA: TGTGCCAGCAGTTTATTGGCGGGACCAGACAGCACAGATACGCAGTATTTT. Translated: CASSLLAGPDSTDTQYF.

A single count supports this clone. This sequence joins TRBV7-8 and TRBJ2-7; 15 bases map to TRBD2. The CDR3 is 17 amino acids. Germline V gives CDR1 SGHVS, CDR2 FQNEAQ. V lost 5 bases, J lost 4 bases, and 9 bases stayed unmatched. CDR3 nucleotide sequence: TGTGCCAGCAGCGCTCCGGGACTAGCGGGAGGATTGTACGAGCAGTACTTC. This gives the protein CASSAPGLAGGLYEQYF.

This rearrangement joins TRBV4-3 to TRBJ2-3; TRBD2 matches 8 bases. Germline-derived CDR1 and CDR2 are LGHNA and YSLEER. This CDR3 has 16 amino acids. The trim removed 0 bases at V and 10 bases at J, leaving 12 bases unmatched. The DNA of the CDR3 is TGCGCCAGCAGCCAAGATGAGGCGAACGGGGGGGGTGCGCAGTATTTT. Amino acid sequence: CASSQDEANGGGAQYF.

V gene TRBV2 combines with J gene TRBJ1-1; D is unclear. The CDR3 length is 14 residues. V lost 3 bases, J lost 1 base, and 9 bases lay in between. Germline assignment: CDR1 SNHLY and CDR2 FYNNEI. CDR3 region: CASSDRRPNTEAFF. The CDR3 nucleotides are TGTGCCAGCAGTGACAGACGCCCGAACACTGAAGCTTTCTTT.

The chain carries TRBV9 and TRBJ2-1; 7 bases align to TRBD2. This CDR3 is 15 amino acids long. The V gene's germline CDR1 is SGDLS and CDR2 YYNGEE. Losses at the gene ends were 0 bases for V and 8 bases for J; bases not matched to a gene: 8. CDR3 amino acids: CASSVAGGPNYEQFF. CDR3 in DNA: TGTGCCAGCAGCGTAGCGGGAGGACCTAATTATGAGCAGTTCTTC. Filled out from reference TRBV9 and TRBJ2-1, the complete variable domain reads DSGVTQTPKHLITATGQRVTLRCSPRSGDLSVYWYQQSLDQGLQFLIQYYNGEERAKGNILERFSAQQFPDLHSELNLSSLELGDSALYFCASSVAGGPNYEQFFGPGTRLTVL.

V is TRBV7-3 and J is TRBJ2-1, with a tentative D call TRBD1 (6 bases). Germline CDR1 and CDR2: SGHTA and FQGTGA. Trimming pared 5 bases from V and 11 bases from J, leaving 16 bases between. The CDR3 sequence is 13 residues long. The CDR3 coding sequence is TGTGCCAGCAGCCCCGAGGACAGCACGAAGCAGTTCTTC. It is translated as CASSPEDSTKQFF.

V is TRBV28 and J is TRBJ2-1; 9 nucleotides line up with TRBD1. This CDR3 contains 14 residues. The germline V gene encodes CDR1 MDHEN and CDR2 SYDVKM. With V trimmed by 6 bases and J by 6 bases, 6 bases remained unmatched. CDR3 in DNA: TGTGCCAGCAGACAGGGACAGGGAGGCAATGAGCAGTTCTTC. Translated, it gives CASRQGQGGNEQFF.